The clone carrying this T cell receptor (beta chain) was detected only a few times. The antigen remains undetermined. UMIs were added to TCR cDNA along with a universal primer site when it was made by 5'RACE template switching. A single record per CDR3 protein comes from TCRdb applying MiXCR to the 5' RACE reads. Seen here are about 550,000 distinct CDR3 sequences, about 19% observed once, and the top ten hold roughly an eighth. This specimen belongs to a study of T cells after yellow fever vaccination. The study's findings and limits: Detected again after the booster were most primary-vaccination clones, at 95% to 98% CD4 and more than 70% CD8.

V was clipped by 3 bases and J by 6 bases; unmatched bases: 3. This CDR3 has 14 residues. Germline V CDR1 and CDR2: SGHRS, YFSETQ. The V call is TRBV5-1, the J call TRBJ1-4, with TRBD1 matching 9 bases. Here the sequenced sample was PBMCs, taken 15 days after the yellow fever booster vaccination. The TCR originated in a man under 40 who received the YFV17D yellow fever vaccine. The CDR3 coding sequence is TGCGCCAGCAGCTCCGGGACAGGGCATGAAAAACTGTTTTTT. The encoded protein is CASSSGTGHEKLFF. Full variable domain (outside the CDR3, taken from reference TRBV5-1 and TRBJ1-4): KAGVTQTPRYLIKTRGQQVTLSCSPISGHRSVSWYQQTPGQGLQFLFEYFSETQRNKGNFPGRFSGRQFSNSRSEMNVSTLELGDSALYLCASSSGTGHEKLFFGSGTQLSVL.